Shown below are 2 T cell receptor beta chains from a single sample sequenced in a study of T cell repertoires in cytomegalovirus infection. TCRdb re-called the reads through MiXCR, storing one row per CDR3 protein. In the table there are 250,000 to 350,000 distinct CDR3 sequences, roughly 23% of which are singletons. The sample consisted of PBMCs. The receptors derive from a human donor in good health (CMV status not recorded). Some clones in this sample may be carry-over from other donors' samples.

The chain links TRBV7-3 to TRBJ2-1; 14 bases are a match to TRBD2. CDR1 SGHTA and CDR2 FQGTGA come from the germline V gene. There are 17 residues in the CDR3. Trimming took 5 bases from V and 4 from J; bases not matched to a gene: 7. The CDR3 loop reads CASSKTSGGDAYNEQFF. CDR3 sequence (DNA): TGTGCCAGCAGCAAGACTAGCGGGGGGGATGCGTACAATGAGCAGTTCTTC. The whole variable domain, remainder taken from reference TRBV7-3 and TRBJ2-1, is GAGVSQTPSNKVTEKGKYVELRCDPISGHTALYWYRQSLGQGPEFLIYFQGTGAADDSGLPNDRFFAVRPEGSVSTLKIQRTERGDSAVYLCASSKTSGGDAYNEQFFGPGTRLTVL.

Many counts were recorded for this clonotype. The rearrangement uses TRBV7-2 and TRBJ1-5; 9 positions match TRBD1. This CDR3 is 14 amino acids long. V shed 4 bases, J shed 6 bases, and the junction held 4 bases outside the gene matches. Germline CDR1 is SGHTA and CDR2 is FQGNSA. As DNA, the CDR3 is TGTGCCAGCAGCTCTACAGGGGGCCCTCAGCCCCAGCATTTT. Amino acid sequence: CASSSTGGPQPQHF.